One T cell receptor (beta chain) is described in this entry. Its target antigen remains unknown. The record has no base qualities; no much larger clone is one base away. Donors were healthy HIV-negative adults with no recently reported acute infections or vaccinations. Every donor was a Caucasian adult residing in Nashville, Tennessee, USA. Magnetic negative selection was used to enrich CD4+ T cells, after which naive cells were positively selected on CD45RA and the negative fraction became the memory subset. Blood was collected by leukapheresis, and PBMCs were isolated by Ficoll-Histopaque density gradient centrifugation and then cryopreserved in liquid nitrogen vapor phase. Purity and quantity of every magnetically sorted T cell population were checked by analytical flow cytometry. Genomic DNA was isolated from each sorted fraction and quantified by UV absorbance on a Nanodrop 2000c. The data originate from a study of shared clonotypes between healthy human individuals (dated by TCRdb to 2020 to 2022). General notes on the study: The cohort included a few men and a couple of women between 18 and 49 years of age. Libraries were prepared and TCR repertoires were sequenced by different laboratories using diverse techniques, in order to increase sequencing depth and limit assay-specific biases. The study deeply sequenced blood TCR repertoires of about 5 healthy adults to estimate repertoire size and the extent of clonotype sharing between individuals. Per donor, three plates each were used for CD4 naive and CD4 memory, two for CD8 naive, and one for CD8 memory. Each donor's leukapheresis produced roughly between roughly 0.85 and 10 billion PBMCs. Study-wide conclusions, independent of this receptor: When several donors were compared, the shared fraction of clonotypes was 5% to 6.5% for naive CD4, less than 4% for naive CD8, roughly 2.5% for memory CD4, and 0.35% to 0.5% for memory CD8. Pairwise subsampling indicated that sequencing depth was expected to affect the degree of clonotype sharing among donors. Compared with non-shared clonotypes, the clonotypes found in all four sorted-subset donors had higher generation probabilities. The small number of donors limited the genetic and exposure-history diversity represented. Larger estimated clonotype richness was generally found for naive subsets than for memory subsets. Sampling was restricted to blood, and TCR repertoires in tissue are likely to differ from TCR repertoires in blood. Rarefaction of sorted-subset datasets indicated incomplete sequencing despite the large sequencing depth.

Reading from cysteine to phenylalanine, the CDR3 counts 15 amino acids. Just the 45-base CDR3 DNA is kept, in frame starting at base 1. Clipping removes 0 bases from V and 7 bases from J, with 5 as the unmatched junction base count. Based on the germline V gene (reference sequence), the CDR1 and CDR2 sequences are SGHNT and YYREEE. Using the deep immunoSEQ assay, TCR CDR3 regions were amplified from genomic DNA by multiplex PCR. For each cell subset, the extracted genomic DNA was distributed evenly across all wells of several immunoSEQ 96-well plates, and each plate served as one replicate. For sorted subsets, approximately 190 ng of genomic DNA, equivalent to 25,000 to 35,000 T cell genomes, went into each replicate PCR. Purified libraries were quantified with a Qubit 3.0 fluorometer, sized on a Bioanalyzer 2100, and re-quantified with the KAPA Library Quantification kit. Every immunoSEQ 96-well plate was sequenced on a separate single-read 150-cycle Illumina NextSeq 550 flow cell. The study's processing was this. Because the immunoSEQ output held only junctional sequences and lacked quality scores, the filtering could not match the filtering applied to full-length reads. Sequences were annotated with PyIR, a Python wrapper for IgBLAST v1.9, using IMGT germline references to assign V/J genes and CDR3. Reads with weak V/J assignments (E-value above 1e-6), missing CDR3, stop codons, out-of-frame junctions, or ambiguous translated residues were removed. V3J clonotypes were defined by identical inferred V gene, J gene, and CDR3 amino acid sequence. To compute the percentage overlap between repertoires, the number of shared unique clonotypes was divided by the size of the smaller repertoire. Repertoire richness was assessed with RTK rarefaction, the Chao1 estimator, and Recon v2.1 estimates of unobserved clonotypes. OLGA was used to compute generation probabilities for all TCRbeta clonotypes that the gDNA method yielded from a handful of donors. What TCRdb holds here is the immuneACCESS table cut down to in-frame rearrangements. Part of the clones is not present; checked against another copy, under half of the missing clones reflect an unresolved V gene, and the others are unexplained. V and J calls and clone size are those listed in that table; D and trimming were worked out from the DNA. In this sample the table shows roughly 1,600,000 clones, around 98.5% of which occur a single time. 0.36% of the sample is taken by the ten largest.

The rearranged chain carries TRBV5-4 and TRBJ2-1; 9 nucleotides in the junction match TRBD1. The sequenced material came from naive CD4+ T cells sorted from blood. Interpreted using the paper, the cell subset or site label stands for: CD45RA+ positively selected. The sequence derives from a young man in good health. CDR3 reads: CASSLDRGPRNEQFF. The nucleotide sequence is given as TGTGCCAGCAGCTTGGACAGGGGGCCTCGGAATGAGCAGTTCTTC.